Presented here are 19 T cell receptor beta chains from one specimen sequenced in a study of T cells in localized non-small cell lung cancer. Produced via immunoSEQ multiplex PCR; TCRdb's table is partial and in-frame only. The sample lists 7,500 to 10,000 clones, around 90% seen once, with roughly a sixth in the top ten. The sequences come from peripheral blood, collected before any cancer treatment. The receptors come from a male donor older than 55 with stage III squamous cell lung carcinoma.

The chain couples TRBV7-8 to TRBJ2-7; D uncertain. Germline V gene lookup returns CDR1 SGHVS and CDR2 FQNEAQ. The ends were cut back, 5 bases at V and 5 bases at J, with 16 bases in the middle. The CDR3 spans 14 residues. The CDR3 is CASSIPGLQDEQYF. Written as DNA, the CDR3 is TGTGCCAGCAGCATCCCCGGCCTGCAGGACGAGCAGTACTTC.

The V and J genes are TRBV28 and TRBJ2-7; TRBD1 agrees at 9 bases. J lost 6 bases, V lost 1 base, and 7 bases had no gene match. The CDR3 has 15 amino acids. CDR1 is MDHEN and CDR2 is SYDVKM in the germline V gene. The CDR3 nucleotides are TGTGCCAGCAGTTTATTTCGGGACAGGGCCCCCGAGCAGTACTTC. Amino acid sequence: CASSLFRDRAPEQYF.

The chain uses TRBV5-4 and TRBJ1-1; TRBD1 might be the D (6 bases). The CDR3 extends over 15 amino acids. V lost 4 bases and J lost 3, with 16 bases in between. Germline CDR1 SGHNT, CDR2 YYREEE (reference sequence). The CDR3 nucleotides read TGTGCCAGCAGCCCAGGAAGGGGGAGGGACACTGAAGCTTTCTTT. Encoded protein: CASSPGRGRDTEAFF.

The rearrangement uses TRBV9 and TRBJ2-3, with 13 nucleotides matching TRBD2. CDR3 length: 15 residues. From germline, CDR1 is SGDLS and CDR2 YYNGEE. Trimming cost V 1 base and J 4 bases; bases outside gene matches: 0. The CDR3 nucleotides are TGTGCCAGCAGCGTAACTAGCGGGGGGGCAGATACGCAGTATTTT. Translation: CASSVTSGGADTQYF. Drawing the rest from reference TRBV9 and TRBJ2-3, the complete variable domain is DSGVTQTPKHLITATGQRVTLRCSPRSGDLSVYWYQQSLDQGLQFLIQYYNGEERAKGNILERFSAQQFPDLHSELNLSSLELGDSALYFCASSVTSGGADTQYFGPGTRLTVL.

The rearrangement links TRBV19 to TRBJ2-2; D not certain. The CDR3 has 14 residues. V shed 6 bases and J shed 1 base, with 9 bases lying between them. Germline-derived CDR1 and CDR2 are LNHDA and SQIVND (reference sequence). The DNA for the CDR3 is TGTGCCAGTAGGCTGGGTCTGAACACCGGGGAGCTGTTTTTT. It specifies CASRLGLNTGELFF.

CDR3 region: CASSGPKVGKNEQFF. The CDR3 DNA is TGTGCCAGCAGTGGACCAAAGGTCGGAAAGAATGAGCAGTTCTTC. The chain uses TRBV2 and TRBJ2-1; D gene uncertain. V lost 4 bases, J lost 7 bases, and 17 bases lay in between. Germline values: CDR1 SNHLY, CDR2 FYNNEI. The CDR3 has 15 residues. Combining the CDR3 with reference TRBV2 and TRBJ2-1 gives the whole variable domain EPEVTQTPSHQVTQMGQEVILRCVPISNHLYFYWYRQILGQKVEFLVSFYNNEISEKSEIFDDQFSVERPDGSNFTLKIRSTKLEDSAMYFCASSGPKVGKNEQFFGPGTRLTVL.

The chain employs TRBV4-3 and TRBJ1-6, with D possibly being TRBD1 (5 bases). Deletions cut 1 base from V and 7 bases from J, with 11 bases between. There are 15 residues in the CDR3. Germline V gene sequence: CDR1 LGHNA, CDR2 YSLEER. CDR3 in amino acids: CASSQVDSPNSPLHF. In DNA, the CDR3 is TGCGCCAGCAGCCAAGTCGACAGTCCCAATTCACCCCTCCACTTT.

This rearrangement joins TRBV4-1 to TRBJ2-7; no clear D. CDR3 length equals 15 residues. V lost 2 bases and J 3 bases, leaving 14 bases between the germline ends. The germline CDR1 and CDR2 sequences are MGHRA and YSYEKL. In DNA form, the CDR3 reads TGCGCCAGCAGCCAATTTGCCGACCACAACTACGAGCAGTACTTC. Its protein is CASSQFADHNYEQYF.

V is TRBV6-1 and J is TRBJ1-3, with unresolved D. Germline loops: CDR1 MNHNS, CDR2 SASEGT. The CDR3 loop spans 14 amino acids. V was shortened by 2 bases and J by 0 bases, with 5 bases between the two germline ends. The CDR3: CASSEQDSGNTIYF. DNA for the CDR3: TGTGCCAGCAGTGAACAGGACTCTGGAAACACCATATATTTT.

The V gene is TRBV7-2, the J gene TRBJ2-3; 9 bases map to TRBD2. Trimming cost V 11 bases and J 2 bases; bases outside gene matches: 8. CDR3 size: 14 residues. Per germline, CDR1 SGHTA and CDR2 FQGNSA. CDR3 sequence (DNA): TGTGCCGGGTCCCTAGCGGGGCCCACAGATACGCAGTATTTT. It encodes CAGSLAGPTDTQYF. Combining the CDR3 with reference TRBV7-2 and TRBJ2-3 gives the whole variable domain GAGVSQSPSNKVTEKGKDVELRCDPISGHTALYWYRQSLGQGLEFLIYFQGNSAPDKSGLPSDRFSAERTGGSVSTLTIQRTQQEDSAVYLCAGSLAGPTDTQYFGPGTRLTVL.

The chain joins TRBV5-8 to TRBJ2-5; D remains unclear. This CDR3 has 15 residues. The V end lost 0 bases, the J end lost 4 bases, and 13 bases lay between the germline ends. Germline CDR1 is SGHTS and CDR2 is YDEGEE. The DNA for the CDR3 is TGTGCCAGCAGCTTGGTGGCGCCCACCGCAGAGACCCAGTACTTC. Translation gives CASSLVAPTAETQYF.

V gene TRBV12-5 combines with J gene TRBJ1-5, with 7 bases that match TRBD1. The trim removed 3 bases at V and 4 bases at J, leaving 3 bases unmatched. Per germline, CDR1 LGHNT and CDR2 FRNRAP. The CDR3 has 14 residues. The DNA of the CDR3 is TGTGCTAGTGGTTTATGGGACAGTAATCAGCCCCAGCATTTT. This translates into CASGLWDSNQPQHF.

The chain is built from TRBV6-6 and TRBJ1-2; no firm D call. Trimming left V 6 bases short and J 4 bases short, with 12 bases between. The germline V gene encodes CDR1 MNHNY and CDR2 SVGAGI (reference sequence). The length of the CDR3 is 13 residues. The CDR3 nucleotides are TGTGCCAGCAGCTCCCCCCCAGGCTATGGCTACACCTTC. Translation gives CASSSPPGYGYTF.

By share, this clone ranks as large (0.1 to 1%). The chain has TRBV6-1 and TRBJ1-1, with 10 positions matching TRBD1. V dropped 1 base and J dropped 5; count of bases not matched to a gene: 4. The CDR3 covers 15 residues. Germline CDR1 reads MNHNS; CDR2 reads SASEGT. DNA for the CDR3: TGTGCCAGCAGTGAAGGCGGACAGGGGGGGACTGAAGCTTTCTTT. Protein sequence: CASSEGGQGGTEAFF.

V gene TRBV5-4 combines with J gene TRBJ2-1, with D possibly matching TRBD2 (7 bases). This CDR3 is 16 amino acids long. CDR1 is SGHNT, CDR2 YYREEE, per germline (reference sequence). V gave up 5 bases and J gave up 0 bases, with 15 bases separating them. The CDR3 DNA follows: TGTGCCAGCAGTTGGGAGGGGGGAAGCTCCTACAATGAGCAGTTCTTC. This gives the protein CASSWEGGSSYNEQFF.

The chain combines TRBV7-6 with TRBJ1-1, with D tentatively TRBD1 (6 bases). The CDR3 runs 16 residues. V lost 1 base to trimming and J lost 3 bases, with 15 bases between them. Germline CDR1 SGHVS, CDR2 FNYEAQ. The CDR3 region is CASSLVDGGGDTEAFF. CDR3 nucleotide sequence: TGTGCCAGCAGCTTAGTGGACGGAGGGGGGGACACTGAAGCTTTCTTT.

This CDR3 reads CATSNPRGGAYGYTF. The CDR3 nucleotides read TGTGCCACCAGCAACCCCCGGGGGGGCGCCTATGGCTACACCTTC. The genes are TRBV15 and TRBJ1-2; D might be TRBD1 (6 bases). Germline CDR1 LNHNV, CDR2 YYDKDF (reference sequence). Trimming removed 4 bases at V and 4 bases at J, with 16 bases between. This CDR3 comprises 15 residues. Full variable domain (outside the CDR3, taken from reference TRBV15 and TRBJ1-2): DAMVIQNPRYQVTQFGKPVTLSCSQTLNHNVMYWYQQKSSQAPKLLFHYYDKDFNNEADTPDNFQSRRPNTSFCFLDIRSPGLGDTAMYLCATSNPRGGAYGYTFGSGTRLTVV.

This clone was counted once. The chain carries TRBV5-4 and TRBJ2-7; 7 bases are shared with TRBD1. Trimming at V came to 0 bases and at J to 1 base, leaving 13 bases not matched to a gene. CDR1 SGHNT and CDR2 YYREEE come from the germline V gene (reference sequence). The CDR3 is 18 amino acids. The chain's CDR3 is CASSLGGRLRQGSYEQYF. CDR3 bases: TGTGCCAGCAGCTTGGGTGGTAGGCTACGACAGGGTTCCTACGAGCAGTACTTC.

The J gene is TRBJ2-7, the V gene TRBV2; D might be TRBD1 (6 bases). V lost 6 bases to trimming and J lost 7 bases, with 13 bases between them. Per germline, CDR1 SNHLY and CDR2 FYNNEI. CDR3 length: 12 amino acids. This CDR3 is CASSGGRGEQYF. As DNA, the CDR3 is TGTGCCAGCAGCGGAGGCAGGGGTGAGCAGTACTTC.